This T cell receptor (beta chain) was sequenced for a study of blood T cell repertoires in COVID-19. Overall study: Sample material is recorded as cDNA or gDNA derived from T cells, B-cell-depleted T cells, or PBMCs.

The CDR3 contains 12 residues. Germline trimming cut 10 bases from V and 3 bases from J; bases unmatched to any gene: 4. Germline V gene sequence: CDR1 ENHRY, CDR2 SYGVKD. Clones were read by immunoSEQ multiplex PCR, and TCRdb kept only the in-frame ones, dropping some. The table shows 180,000 or so clones, with about 80% occurring only once. This clone has a single count. Source material: peripheral blood. The V call is TRBV10-3, the J call TRBJ2-5, with 8 bases that match TRBD1. This sequence was found in a human donor with acute or convalescent COVID-19. The donor label of this sample is uncertain. This CDR3 is CATTTGEETQYF. CDR3 in DNA: TGTGCCACAACGACAGGGGAAGAGACCCAGTACTTC.